Presented here are 18 T cell receptor beta chains from one specimen sequenced in a study of CD8 T cells in ankylosing spondylitis. Overall study results and limits: Seemingly characteristic of ankylosing spondylitis blood was a TCR beta motif consisting of 7 or 8 highly homologous variants.

These TCRs are of unknown antigen specificity. MiXCR was run by TCRdb on the 5' RACE reads, yielding one entry per CDR3 protein. The sample lists about 750,000 distinct CDR3 sequences, 15% to 20% occurring once. Sequencing input: blood, either unsorted or a sorted T cell fraction (not recorded which). Receptor source: a male donor with ankylosing spondylitis.

This clonotype has more than one count but fewer than ten. This chain connects TRBV12-3 or TRBV12-4 to TRBJ1-4; weak D call: TRBD1 (5 bases). This CDR3 is 15 amino acids long. V lost 3 bases and J 4 bases, leaving 12 bases between the germline ends. The chain's CDR3 is CASSFAGPINEKLFF. The CDR3 nucleotides read TGTGCCAGCAGTTTCGCGGGACCGATTAATGAAAAACTGTTTTTT.

The chain couples TRBV20-1 to TRBJ2-7; 7 bases map to TRBD1. CDR3 size: 13 residues. From germline, CDR1 is DFQATT and CDR2 SNEGSKA (reference sequence). After removal of 6 bases from V and 4 bases from J, the junction contained 9 bases not matched to a gene. The CDR3 DNA reads TGCAGTGCCCCCTTACAGGGGCAGTACGAGCAGTACTTC. Translation gives CSAPLQGQYEQYF.

This clonotype has ten or more counts. The gene calls are TRBV28 and TRBJ1-4; a possible D gene is TRBD1 (5 bases). This CDR3 comprises 14 residues. Germline CDR1 and CDR2: MDHEN and SYDVKM. V lost 10 bases and J lost 3, with 15 bases in between. The CDR3 nucleotides read TGTGCCACCAAAGTCGGGGGGGCTAATGAAAAACTGTTTTTT. Its protein product is CATKVGGANEKLFF.

This clonotype has a handful of counts. The chain joins TRBV4-1 to TRBJ2-7; D unclear. Germline CDR1 MGHRA, CDR2 YSYEKL. The CDR3 totals 15 residues. Trimming took off 1 base at V and 2 bases at J, with 12 bases between the two ends. CDR3 nucleotide sequence: TGCGCCAGCAGCCAAGTCTCTGGCCGCACCTACGAGCAGTACTTC. Protein: CASSQVSGRTYEQYF.

This clonotype was observed a handful of times. The chain links TRBV20-1 to TRBJ2-3; D not certain. From germline, CDR1 is DFQATT and CDR2 SNEGSKA (reference sequence). This CDR3 has 12 residues. Trimming took 1 base from V and 0 from J, leaving 2 bases between them. CDR3 protein: CSARGSTDTQYF. The CDR3 nucleotides are TGCAGTGCTAGAGGTAGCACAGATACGCAGTATTTT.

The CDR3 nucleotides are TGTGCCACCAGCAGAGATCGGTCACTAGCGGGGGAAGAGACCCAGTACTTC. Its translation is CATSRDRSLAGEETQYF. The chain joins TRBV15 to TRBJ2-5, with 11 bases lining up with TRBD2. V lost 0 bases, J lost 3 bases, and 6 bases stayed unmatched. This CDR3 region has 17 residues. CDR1 and CDR2 from the germline V gene are LNHNV and YYDKDF (reference sequence).

The V call is TRBV20-1, the J call TRBJ2-7, with D possibly TRBD1 on 7 matching bases. Deletions cut 6 bases from V and 4 bases from J, with 19 bases between. The CDR3 length is 14 residues. The germline CDR1 and CDR2 sequences are DFQATT and SNEGSKA (reference sequence). For the CDR3, the DNA is TGCAGTGCCCTCCGCGGGCAGGGGGGTTACGAGCAGTACTTC. It translates to CSALRGQGGYEQYF.

The rearrangement joins TRBV12-3 or TRBV12-4 to TRBJ1-6, with D possibly TRBD1 on 6 matching bases. The CDR3 runs to 13 residues. With 3 bases removed from V and 10 bases from J, the gap between germline ends came to 10 bases. This CDR3 is CASSLNRESPLHF. The CDR3 DNA reads TGTGCCAGCAGTTTGAACAGGGAATCACCCCTCCACTTT.

This chain joins TRBV6-5 and TRBJ1-3, with TRBD1 identical over 9 bases. The CDR3 covers 15 residues. Germline values: CDR1 MNHEY, CDR2 SVGAGI. V shed 4 bases and J 2 bases; nucleotides not matched to a gene: 3. CDR3 loop: CASSSDRGTGNTIYF. In DNA, the CDR3 is TGTGCCAGCAGTTCAGACAGGGGGACTGGAAACACCATATATTTT.

The chain is built from TRBV30 and TRBJ2-6, with D possibly being TRBD2 (6 bases). V was trimmed by 3 bases and J by 2 bases, leaving 14 bases between them. This CDR3 contains 16 residues. Germline V lookup: CDR1 GTSNPN, CDR2 SVGIG (reference sequence). CDR3 in amino acids: CAWSLWREAGANVLTF. The CDR3 coding sequence is TGTGCCTGGAGCTTATGGAGGGAAGCTGGGGCCAACGTCCTGACTTTC.

There are a few counts of this clonotype. The chain employs TRBV7-9 and TRBJ1-4; D gene unclear. This CDR3 spans 12 amino acids. Trimming pared 6 bases from V and 11 bases from J, leaving 13 bases between. CDR1 is SEHNR, CDR2 FQNEAQ, per germline (reference sequence). The CDR3 sequence is CASSYDVGKLFF. CDR3 bases: TGTGCCAGCAGTTACGATGTGGGGAAACTGTTTTTT.

This clonotype was observed a handful of times. The chain joins TRBV11-2 to TRBJ2-7, with 7 bases aligning to TRBD1. V lost 0 bases and J lost 2; bases outside the gene matches: 10. CDR1 SGHAT and CDR2 FQNNGV come from the germline V gene. CDR3 length equals 17 residues. The CDR3 region is CASSLDWVQGVAYEQYF. CDR3 bases: TGTGCCAGCAGCTTAGATTGGGTGCAGGGGGTCGCCTACGAGCAGTACTTC. Variable domain in full (rest from reference TRBV11-2 and TRBJ2-7): EAGVAQSPRYKIIEKRQSVAFWCNPISGHATLYWYQQILGQGPKLLIQFQNNGVVDDSQLPKDRFSAERLKGVDSTLKIQPAKLEDSAVYLCASSLDWVQGVAYEQYFGPGTRLTVT.

V gene TRBV29-1 combines with J gene TRBJ2-7; 7 bases are shared with TRBD2. J gave up 6 bases and V 7 bases, and 9 bases lay outside the gene matches. The CDR3 has 12 amino acids. From germline, CDR1 is SQVTM and CDR2 ANQGSEA. The CDR3: CSGSGSAGEQYF. The CDR3 DNA sequence: TGCAGCGGTAGCGGGTCGGCGGGCGAGCAGTACTTC.

A few counts support this clonotype. V gene TRBV12-3 or TRBV12-4 combines with J gene TRBJ2-2; D gene unclear. V was pared by 3 bases and J by 0 bases, with 14 bases between. The CDR3 is 17 amino acids. CDR3 DNA: TGTGCCAGCAGTTTTTTTTATCCGGGTACGAACACCGGGGAGCTGTTTTTT. As protein: CASSFFYPGTNTGELFF.

This clonotype was observed many times. This chain joins TRBV4-2 and TRBJ2-2, with 8 bases that match TRBD2. The junction had 10 bases not matched to a gene; V was cut back by 1 base and J by 6 bases. Germline V CDR1 and CDR2: LGHNA, YNFKEQ. The CDR3 totals 17 residues. The CDR3 here is CASSQALSGGPPGELFF. CDR3 bases: TGTGCCAGCAGCCAAGCTCTTTCGGGGGGGCCGCCCGGGGAGCTGTTTTTT.

This clonotype was counted many times. The chain combines TRBV12-3 or TRBV12-4 with TRBJ1-5; 9 positions agree with TRBD1. The V and J ends lost 6 bases and 5 bases, in that order; junction bases with no gene match: 5. This CDR3 has 14 residues. CDR3 nucleotides: TGTGCCAGCAGCACGGACAGGGGAGATCAGCCCCAGCATTTT. This encodes CASSTDRGDQPQHF.

This clonotype has a handful of counts. The J gene is TRBJ1-2, the V gene TRBV29-1; possible D gene TRBD1, 5 bases. The CDR3 is 12 amino acids. Germline CDR1 reads SQVTM; CDR2 reads ANQGSEA. V was pared by 4 bases and J by 3 bases, with 9 bases between. DNA of the CDR3: TGCAGCGTTGCTTGGGGGGACTATGGCTACACCTTC. It codes for CSVAWGDYGYTF.

The V call is TRBV12-3 or TRBV12-4, the J call TRBJ2-3; 8 nucleotides align to TRBD2. The CDR3 extends over 19 amino acids. Trimming removed 6 bases from V and 0 bases from J; junction bases left unmatched: 17. The chain's CDR3 is CASSFPGLAGRSSTDTQYF. CDR3 nucleotides: TGTGCCAGCAGCTTTCCAGGATTAGCGGGGAGATCTAGCACAGATACGCAGTATTTT.